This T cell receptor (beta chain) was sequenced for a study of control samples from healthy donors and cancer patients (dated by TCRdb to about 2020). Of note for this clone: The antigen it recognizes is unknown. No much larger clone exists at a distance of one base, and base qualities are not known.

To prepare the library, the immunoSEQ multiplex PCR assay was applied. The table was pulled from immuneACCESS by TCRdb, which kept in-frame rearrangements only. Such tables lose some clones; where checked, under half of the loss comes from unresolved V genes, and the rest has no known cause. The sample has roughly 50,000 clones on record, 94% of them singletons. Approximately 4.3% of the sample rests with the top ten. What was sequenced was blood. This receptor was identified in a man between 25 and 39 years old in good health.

Here the CDR3 is given as CASSLDSSTDTQYF. The DNA sequence is TGTGCCAGCAGTTTGGACAGTAGCACAGATACGCAGTATTTT. The receptor chain draws on TRBV27 and TRBJ2-3; the D gene is possibly TRBD1, with 6 bases matching. CDR1 MNHEY and CDR2 SMNVEV are derived from the germline V gene (reference sequence). Spanning cysteine to phenylalanine, the CDR3 consists of 14 amino acids. The kept DNA is CDR3 alone, 42 bases in frame from the first base. V gives up 3 bases and J gives up 0 bases, and the segment between their germline ends measures 7 bases.